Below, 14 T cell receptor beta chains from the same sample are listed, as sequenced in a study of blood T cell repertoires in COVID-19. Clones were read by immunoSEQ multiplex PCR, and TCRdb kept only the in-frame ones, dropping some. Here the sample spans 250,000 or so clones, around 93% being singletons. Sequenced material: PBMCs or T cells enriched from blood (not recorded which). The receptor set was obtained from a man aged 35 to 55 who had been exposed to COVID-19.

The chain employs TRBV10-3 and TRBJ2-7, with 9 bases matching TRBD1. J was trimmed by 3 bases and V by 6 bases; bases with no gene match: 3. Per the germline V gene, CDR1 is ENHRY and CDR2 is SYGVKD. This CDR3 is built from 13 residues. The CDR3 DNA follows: TGTGCCATCAGGACAGGGGGAAGCTACGAGCAGTACTTC. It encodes CAIRTGGSYEQYF.

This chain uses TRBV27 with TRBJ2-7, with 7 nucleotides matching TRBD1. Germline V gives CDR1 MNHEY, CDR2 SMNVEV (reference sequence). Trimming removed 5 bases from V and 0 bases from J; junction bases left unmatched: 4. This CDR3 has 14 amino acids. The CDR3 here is CASSLGTASYEQYF. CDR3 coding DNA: TGTGCCAGCAGTCTCGGGACAGCCTCCTACGAGCAGTACTTC.

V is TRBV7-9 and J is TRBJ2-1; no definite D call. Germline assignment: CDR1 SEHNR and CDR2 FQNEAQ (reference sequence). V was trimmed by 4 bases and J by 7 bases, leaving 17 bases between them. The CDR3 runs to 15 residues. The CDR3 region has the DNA TGTGCCAGCAGCTCCCCGCGATCCCGGTATAATGAGCAGTTCTTC. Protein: CASSSPRSRYNEQFF.

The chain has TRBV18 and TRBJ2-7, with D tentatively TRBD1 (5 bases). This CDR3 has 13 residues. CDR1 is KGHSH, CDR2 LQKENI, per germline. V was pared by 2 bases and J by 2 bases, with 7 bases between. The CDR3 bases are TGTGCCAGCTCACCAGAGACAGCCTACGAGCAGTACTTC. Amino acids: CASSPETAYEQYF.

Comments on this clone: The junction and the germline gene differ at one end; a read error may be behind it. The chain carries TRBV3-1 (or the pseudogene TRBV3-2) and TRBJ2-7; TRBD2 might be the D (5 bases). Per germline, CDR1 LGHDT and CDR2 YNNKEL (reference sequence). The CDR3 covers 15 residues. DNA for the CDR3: TGTGCCACCAGCAGTGCGACTAAACCATCCTACGAGCAGTACTTC. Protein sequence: CATSSATKPSYEQYF.

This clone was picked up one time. The CDR3 sequence: CASSRDFQETQYF. As DNA, the CDR3 is TGTGCCAGCAGCCGGGATTTCCAAGAGACCCAGTACTTC. The V and J genes are TRBV28 and TRBJ2-5, with D possibly matching TRBD2 (5 bases). V was trimmed by 6 bases and J by 1 base, leaving 9 bases between them. This CDR3 has 13 residues. Germline V lookup: CDR1 MDHEN, CDR2 SYDVKM.

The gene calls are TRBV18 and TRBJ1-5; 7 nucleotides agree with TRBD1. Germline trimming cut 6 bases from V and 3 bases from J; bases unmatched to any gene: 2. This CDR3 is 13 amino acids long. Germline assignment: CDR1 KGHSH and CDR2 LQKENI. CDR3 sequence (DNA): TGTGCCAGCTCCGGGACAGCCAATCAGCCCCAGCATTTT. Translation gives CASSGTANQPQHF.

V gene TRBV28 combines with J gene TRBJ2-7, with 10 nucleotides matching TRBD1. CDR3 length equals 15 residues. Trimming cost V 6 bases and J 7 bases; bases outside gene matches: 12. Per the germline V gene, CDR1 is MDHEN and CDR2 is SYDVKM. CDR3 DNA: TGTGCCAGCAGCACAGACAGGGGGCTGGTGAGAGAGCAGTACTTC. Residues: CASSTDRGLVREQYF.

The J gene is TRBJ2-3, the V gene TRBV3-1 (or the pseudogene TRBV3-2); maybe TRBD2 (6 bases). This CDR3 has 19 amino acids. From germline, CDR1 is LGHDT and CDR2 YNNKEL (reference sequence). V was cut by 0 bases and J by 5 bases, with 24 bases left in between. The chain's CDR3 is CASSQDLTSLAEGKDTQYF. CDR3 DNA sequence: TGTGCCAGCAGCCAAGATTTGACCAGCCTGGCGGAGGGTAAAGATACGCAGTATTTT.

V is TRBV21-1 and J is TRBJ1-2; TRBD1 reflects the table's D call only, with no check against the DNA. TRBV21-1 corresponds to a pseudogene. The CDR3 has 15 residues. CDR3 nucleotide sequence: TGTGCCAGCAGCAAAGTTGGCAGGGAAACTGTTGGCTACACCTTC. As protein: CASSKVGRETVGYTF.

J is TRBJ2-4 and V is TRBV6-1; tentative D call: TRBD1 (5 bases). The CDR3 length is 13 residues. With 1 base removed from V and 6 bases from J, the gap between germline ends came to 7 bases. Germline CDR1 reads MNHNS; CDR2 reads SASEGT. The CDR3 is CASSEERGNIQYF. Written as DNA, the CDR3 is TGTGCCAGCAGTGAAGAAAGGGGAAACATTCAGTACTTC.

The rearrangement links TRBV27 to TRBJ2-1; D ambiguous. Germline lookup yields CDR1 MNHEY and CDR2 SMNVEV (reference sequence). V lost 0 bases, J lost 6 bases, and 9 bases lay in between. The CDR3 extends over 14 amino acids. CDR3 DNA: TGTGCCAGCAGTTTATCCGGGTACGTCAATGAGCAGTTCTTC. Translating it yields CASSLSGYVNEQFF.

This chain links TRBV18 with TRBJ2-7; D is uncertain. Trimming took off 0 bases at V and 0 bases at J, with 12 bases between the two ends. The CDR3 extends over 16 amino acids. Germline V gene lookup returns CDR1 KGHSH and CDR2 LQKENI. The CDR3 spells CASSPPRGESSYEQYF. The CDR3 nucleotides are TGTGCCAGCTCACCACCTCGAGGCGAAAGCTCCTACGAGCAGTACTTC. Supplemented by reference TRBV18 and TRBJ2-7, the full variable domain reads NAGVMQNPRHLVRRRGQEARLRCSPMKGHSHVYWYRQLPEEGLKFMVYLQKENIIDESGMPKERFSAEFPKEGPSILRIQQVVRGDSAAYFCASSPPRGESSYEQYFGPGTRLTVT.

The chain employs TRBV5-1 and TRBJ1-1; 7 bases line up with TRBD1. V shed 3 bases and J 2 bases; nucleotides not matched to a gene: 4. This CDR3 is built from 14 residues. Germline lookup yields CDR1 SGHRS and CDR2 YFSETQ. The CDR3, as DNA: TGCGCCAGCAGCTGGGGACAGATTAACACTGAAGCTTTCTTT. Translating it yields CASSWGQINTEAFF.